This T cell receptor (beta chain) was sequenced in a study of blood T cell repertoires in COVID-19. Study-wide background: Some COVID-19 samples were acute and others convalescent; all came from the United States, Italy and Spain.

Produced via immunoSEQ multiplex PCR; TCRdb's table is partial and in-frame only. The sample holds a few hundred thousand clones; approximately 91% are singletons and the top ten take around 0.94%. Everyone who took part was roughly 18 to 89 years old, and they came from about 25 US areas. Within 2 weeks before study entry, exposed participants met a COVID-19 case. Sequenced sample: PBMCs or T cells enriched from blood (not recorded which). This sequence originates from a woman aged 40 to 50 who had been exposed to COVID-19.

In DNA form, the CDR3 reads TGTGCCAGTAGTCCACAGACCGGATGGAACACTGAAGCTTTCTTT. Its protein is CASSPQTGWNTEAFF. The V and J genes are TRBV19 and TRBJ1-1; no clear D. Germline CDR1 and CDR2: LNHDA and SQIVND (reference sequence). V lost 5 bases, J lost 1 base, and 14 bases lay in between. CDR3 length: 15 amino acids.